A single sample gave rise to the 7 T cell receptor beta chains below, sequenced in a study of OX40 agonist ivuxolimab in advanced cancers. Libraries were prepared by immunoSEQ multiplex PCR; TCRdb keeps only in-frame clonotypes and omits some of them. Of 30,000 to 45,000 clones in the sample, roughly four fifths were seen once. Source: CD4+ or CD8+ T cells sorted from blood, taken in a trial of the OX40 agonist ivuxolimab. All receptors derive from an adult with an advanced solid tumor such as melanoma, head and neck, liver or kidney cancer.

CDR3 nucleotide sequence: TGTGCCAGCAGCTCCTCTGGGGAAGGCAATCAGCCCCAGCATTTT. As protein: CASSSSGEGNQPQHF. The chain carries TRBV28 and TRBJ1-5, with D unresolved. CDR1 and CDR2 (germline): MDHEN, SYDVKM. Between the trimmed V and J ends, which lost 6 bases and 2 bases, there was a span of 14 bases. The CDR3 totals 15 residues.

The chain is built from TRBV28 and TRBJ1-2; D gene ambiguous. This CDR3 contains 14 residues. CDR1 and CDR2 (germline): MDHEN, SYDVKM. Trimming took 3 bases from V and 8 from J, leaving 16 bases between them. The CDR3 nucleotides read TGTGCCAGCAGTTTTAGTCCACCGACTAGGGGCTACACCTTC. Translated: CASSFSPPTRGYTF.

The genes are TRBV29-1 and TRBJ2-1, with unresolved D. This CDR3 spans 11 amino acids. The V end was cut by 4 bases, the J end by 3 bases, with 4 bases between. CDR1 is SQVTM, CDR2 ANQGSEA, per germline. The chain's CDR3 is CSVALYNEQFF. CDR3 sequence (DNA): TGCAGCGTTGCACTCTACAATGAGCAGTTCTTC.

This clone was seen once. The genes are TRBV7-8 and TRBJ1-2; D is unresolved. CDR3 size: 13 residues. Trimming left V 1 base short and J 4 bases short, with 7 bases between. Germline V gene lookup returns CDR1 SGHVS and CDR2 FQNEAQ. The CDR3 is CASSLESAYGYTF. The CDR3 bases are TGTGCCAGCAGCTTAGAGTCCGCCTATGGCTACACCTTC.

The rearrangement links TRBV29-1 to TRBJ2-7; perhaps D is TRBD1 or TRBD2 (5 bases each). This CDR3 is 13 amino acids long. V was clipped by 4 bases and J by 0 bases, with 10 bases between them. CDR1 is SQVTM, CDR2 ANQGSEA, per germline. CDR3 loop: CSVVGESSYEQYF. For the CDR3, the DNA is TGCAGCGTTGTAGGGGAGAGCTCCTACGAGCAGTACTTC.

The chain couples TRBV19 to TRBJ2-2; D is unclear. Germline CDR1 and CDR2: LNHDA and SQIVND (reference sequence). The CDR3 has 15 residues. Trimming pared 1 base from V and 5 bases from J, leaving 11 bases between. CDR3 DNA sequence: TGTGCCAGTAGTATAGGAAGGTTTAGAACCGGGGAGCTGTTTTTT. Protein sequence: CASSIGRFRTGELFF.

The chain employs TRBV7-6 and TRBJ1-1; 7 bases are a match to TRBD1. The CDR3 runs 15 residues. Losses at the gene ends were 5 bases for V and 1 base for J; bases not matched to a gene: 7. Germline CDR1 SGHVS, CDR2 FNYEAQ. The chain's CDR3 is CASSPQTGTNTEAFF. In DNA form, the CDR3 reads TGTGCCAGCAGCCCACAGACAGGGACGAACACTGAAGCTTTCTTT.